What follows are 15 T cell receptor beta chains derived from one specimen sequenced in a study of tissue T cells after allogeneic stem cell transplantation. The sample's time point: mouse harvest day 14 after allogeneic transplant. Each mouse received 10^7 T-cell-depleted marrow cells plus 10^6 splenic CD5+ T cells by tail vein. Profiled with immunoSEQ multiplex PCR; TCRdb holds only in-frame clones, not every one. The sample consists of about 1,900 clones, 40% to 55% of them appearing once. The material sequenced was lymph node tissue. The receptors were gathered from a female BALB/c mouse given C57BL/6 T cells with graft-versus-host disease after an allogeneic hematopoietic cell transplant.

This clone is classed as large. All gene names here are mouse names. Read data end 1 residue before the CDR3 end; the end is taken from the germline J gene. The V gene is TRBV2, the J gene TRBJ1-1; D perhaps matches TRBD1 (5 bases). Trimming left V 0 bases short and J 3 bases short, with 11 bases between. CDR1 and CDR2 from the germline V gene are LGHNA and YSYQKL. The CDR3 length is 15 residues. The CDR3 sequence: CASSQDPGPDTEVFF. The covered CDR3 bases are TGTGCCAGCAGCCAAGACCCAGGGCCGGACACAGAAGTCTTC. Full variable domain (missing parts from reference TRBV2 and TRBJ1-1): DPKIIQKPKYLVAVTGSEKILICEQYLGHNAMYWYRQSAKKPLEFMFSYSYQKLMDNQTASSRFQPQSSKKNHLDLQITALKPDDSATYFCASSQDPGPDTEVFFGKGTRLTVV.

This clone was seen a single time. Gene names and germline match the mouse. The read comes to an end 1 residue before the CDR3 does, leaving the germline J gene to fill in the end. The chain is built from TRBV16 and TRBJ2-1; no firm D call. The CDR3 runs to 11 residues. V was clipped by 2 bases and J by 6 bases, with 2 bases between them. CDR1 and CDR2 (germline): SGHSA, FRNQAP. CDR3 region: CASSLSAEQFF. The CDR3 bases that were read are TGTGCAAGCAGCTTAAGTGCTGAGCAGTTC.

The sample holds a few counts of this clone. The gene symbols are mouse symbols. The CDR3 end falls 1 residue outside the read, so it is completed with the germline J gene. The chain combines TRBV26 with TRBJ2-2; D call uncertain. Germline CDR1 is KGHPV and CDR2 is FQNQEV (reference sequence). The CDR3 totals 14 residues. Trimming stripped 6 bases from V and 0 bases from J, with 8 bases between. The CDR3 bases that were read are TGTGCCAGCAGGGCGGCTTCAAACACCGGGCAGCTCTAC. Amino acids: CASRAASNTGQLY. The full CDR3 protein is CASRAASNTGQLYF. The entire variable domain, with the rest obtained from reference TRBV26 and TRBJ2-2, is as follows: NSKVIQTPRYLVKGQGQKAKMRCIPEKGHPVVFWYQQNKNNEFKFLINFQNQEVLQQIDMTEKRFSAECPSNSPCSLEIQSSEAGDSALYLCASRAASNTGQLYFGEGSKLTVL.

This clone is large within its sample. Genes and germline are mouse. The CDR3 is cut off 1 residue early in the read; its end comes from the germline J gene. The chain joins TRBV20 to TRBJ2-7; D is uncertain. Germline V gene lookup returns CDR1 GFQATS and CDR2 STVNSAI. This CDR3 has 11 residues. V shed 1 base and J shed 3 bases, with 4 bases lying between them. CDR3 DNA (partial): TGTGGTGCTAGGGGCAGCTATGAACAGTAC. Its translation: CGARGSYEQY. The full CDR3 protein reads CGARGSYEQYF.

This clone counts as large. Gene names are the mouse ones. The read comes to an end 1 residue before the CDR3 does, leaving the germline J gene to fill in the end. The genes are TRBV29 and TRBJ1-5; D unclear. The CDR3 runs 15 residues. V lost 6 bases and J 0 bases, leaving 12 bases between the germline ends. Germline CDR1 and CDR2: MSHET and SYDVDS. CDR3 loop: CASRPPQYNNQAPLF. The CDR3 bases that were read are TGTGCTAGCAGGCCCCCTCAGTATAACAACCAGGCTCCGCTT.

This clone was seen more than once but under ten times. Mouse gene names apply. Incomplete CDR3 DNA: TGTGCCAGCAGTCGGGACAGCTATGAACAGTAC. Amino acid sequence: CASSRDSYEQY. From start to end, the CDR3 is CASSRDSYEQYF. The chain uses TRBV13-1 and TRBJ2-7; 7 bases are a match to TRBD1. The CDR3 extends 1 residue past the end of the read, so its final part is completed from the germline J gene. With 4 bases clipped from V and 3 bases from J, the junction kept 1 base outside the gene matches. Germline V gives CDR1 NSHNY, CDR2 SYGAGN. This CDR3 has 12 residues.

To note about this clone: Any gene name here is a mouse gene name. Read data end 1 residue before the CDR3 end; the end is taken from the germline J gene. V and J are TRBV3 and TRBJ2-4; 7 bases map to TRBD2. Per the germline V gene, CDR1 is SNHLY and CDR2 is FYNGKV (reference sequence). After removal of 5 bases from V and 0 bases from J, the junction contained 5 bases not matched to a gene. This CDR3 has 15 amino acids. The part of the CDR3 DNA that was read is TGTGCCAGCAGCCAGGACTGGAATAGTCAAAACACCTTGTAC. Residues: CASSQDWNSQNTLY. The full CDR3 protein is CASSQDWNSQNTLYF.

By its share, this clone is large. Gene names and germline refer to mouse. Read sequence stops 1 residue before the CDR3 end, and the germline J gene provides the missing end. The chain recombines TRBV26 with TRBJ2-7; 8 bases fit TRBD2. The CDR3 runs to 15 residues. The V and J ends lost 4 bases and 0 bases, in that order; junction bases with no gene match: 5. The germline CDR1 and CDR2 sequences are KGHPV and FQNQEV (reference sequence). CDR3 region: CASSPLGGRSYEQYF. The CDR3 DNA, read in part, is TGTGCCAGCAGTCCCCTGGGGGGTCGCTCCTATGAACAGTAC. The full variable domain, in which reference TRBV26 and TRBJ2-7 provide the parts outside the CDR3, is NSKVIQTPRYLVKGQGQKAKMRCIPEKGHPVVFWYQQNKNNEFKFLINFQNQEVLQQIDMTEKRFSAECPSNSPCSLEIQSSEAGDSALYLCASSPLGGRSYEQYFGPGTRLTVL.

Notes on this clone: Gene labels here are mouse ones. The CDR3 end falls 1 residue outside the read, so it is completed with the germline J gene. This chain connects TRBV21 to TRBJ2-7; no clear D gene. TRBV21 is classed as an ORF, of uncertain function. Trimming stripped 4 bases from V and 5 bases from J, with 6 bases between. The CDR3 is 11 amino acids. The CDR3 loop is CASSPGDEQYF. The part of the CDR3 DNA that was read is TGTGCTAGCAGTCCCGGGGATGAACAGTAC.

Note on this clone: The genes are named according to mouse. The read is 1 residue too short to cover the CDR3 end, so that end is filled in from the germline J gene. J is TRBJ2-2 and V is TRBV15, with 8 bases aligning to TRBD1. The CDR3 covers 14 residues. CDR1 is SGHND, CDR2 FRSKSL, per germline. After removal of 5 bases from V and 4 bases from J, the junction contained 3 bases not matched to a gene. Incomplete CDR3 DNA: TGTGCCAGCAGTAATACAGGGGGCACCGGGCAGCTCTAC. It specifies CASSNTGGTGQLY. From start to end, the CDR3 is CASSNTGGTGQLYF.

Sample share makes this clone large. Gene names denote mouse genes. The read gets to within 1 residue of the CDR3 end, and the germline J gene fills in the rest. This chain uses TRBV12-2 with TRBJ2-5, with TRBD2 matching over 9 bases. This CDR3 region has 15 residues. V shed 2 bases, J shed 2 bases, and the junction held 4 bases outside the gene matches. Germline CDR1 is SGHLS and CDR2 is HYDKME. The CDR3 bases that were read are TGTGCCAGCTCTCATGGGGGGGCGCGCCAAGACACCCAGTAC. Residues: CASSHGGARQDTQY. The complete CDR3 protein is CASSHGGARQDTQYF.

As concerns this clone: The genes and germline here are from mouse. The CDR3 extends 1 residue past the end of the read, so its final part is completed from the germline J gene. The genes are TRBV26 and TRBJ2-2, with 9 bases lining up with TRBD1. The CDR3 runs 15 residues. Germline assignment: CDR1 KGHPV and CDR2 FQNQEV (reference sequence). V shed 4 bases and J 2 bases; nucleotides not matched to a gene: 2. The sequenced part of the CDR3 DNA is TGTGCCAGCAGTCCTGACAGGGGGAACACCGGGCAGCTCTAC. Protein: CASSPDRGNTGQLY. The CDR3 in full is CASSPDRGNTGQLYF.

This clone was detected only a few times. Genes and germline come from the mouse. The CDR3 end is not reached by the read, which stops 1 residue before it; the germline J gene fills it in. The rearrangement joins TRBV15 to TRBJ2-4; D ambiguous. Germline V gene sequence: CDR1 SGHND, CDR2 FRSKSL. CDR3 size: 12 residues. With 4 bases removed from V and 3 bases from J, the gap between germline ends came to 5 bases. The sequenced CDR3 bases are TGTGCCAGCAGTTCCGGACAAAACACCTTGTAC. Protein sequence: CASSSGQNTLY. The entire CDR3 sequence reads CASSSGQNTLYF.

As regards this clone: These gene names are mouse names. Read sequence stops 1 residue before the CDR3 end, and the germline J gene provides the missing end. The chain has TRBV13-2 and TRBJ2-7; 7 bases align to TRBD2. The V and J ends lost 3 bases and 0 bases, in that order; junction bases with no gene match: 3. Germline CDR1 is NNHNN and CDR2 is SYGAGS (reference sequence). The CDR3 spans 14 residues. CDR3 DNA (partial): TGTGCCAGCGGTGGGGGGGGGAGCTCCTATGAACAGTAC. It specifies CASGGGGSSYEQY. The entire CDR3 protein is CASGGGGSSYEQYF.

Comment on this clone: Here the gene names and germline are mouse. The CDR3 is cut off 1 residue early in the read; its end comes from the germline J gene. The rearrangement joins TRBV3 to TRBJ2-1; the match to TRBD1 covers 11 bases. V was clipped by 3 bases and J by 4 bases; unmatched bases: 2. The CDR3 consists of 15 residues. CDR1 is SNHLY and CDR2 is FYNGKV in the germline V gene (reference sequence). CDR3 DNA, as far as it was read: TGTGCCAGCAGCTTCGGACAGGGGGCGTATGCTGAGCAGTTC. It codes for CASSFGQGAYAEQF. The whole CDR3 is CASSFGQGAYAEQFF. The variable domain in full, completed from reference TRBV3 and TRBJ2-1, reads GPKVLQIPSHQIIDMGQMVTLNCDPVSNHLYFYWYKQILGQQMEFLVNFYNGKVMEKSKLFKDQFSVERPDGSYFTLKIQPTALEDSAVYFCASSFGQGAYAEQFFGPGTRLTVL.